This T cell receptor (beta chain) was captured in a study of blood T cell repertoires in COVID-19. Study as a whole: Acute-phase and convalescent COVID-19 samples originated in the United States, Italy and Spain.

CDR1 SGHRS and CDR2 YFSETQ come from the germline V gene. This CDR3 has 17 residues. V lost 4 bases and J lost 5; bases outside the gene matches: 9. Sequenced by immunoSEQ multiplex PCR; TCRdb stores in-frame clones only, minus some. The sample lists over 50,000 clones, 91% occurring once. Sequencing was done on a sample of peripheral blood. This sequence was found in a woman aged 55 to 70 with active or convalescent COVID-19. This chain links TRBV5-1 with TRBJ2-2, with 12 bases fitting TRBD2. As DNA, the CDR3 is TGCGCCAGCAGCCCGAGATCTAGCGGGGGGGCAACCGGGGAGCTGTTTTTT. This codes for CASSPRSSGGATGELFF.